This note documents a single TCR beta chain sequence. This record comes from a study of neoadjuvant anti-PD-1 for oral cavity cancer. Whole-study context: Around day 43, patients without progression received a fourth nivolumab dose before surgery.

Sequencing was performed with immunoSEQ multiplex PCR; in TCRdb, only in-frame clones are kept and a portion is missing. The sample yields roughly 14,000 clones, around 64% seen once. V lost 1 base, J lost 2 bases, and 8 bases stayed unmatched. The length of the CDR3 is 17 residues. Per the germline V gene, CDR1 is SGHVS and CDR2 is FQNEAQ. The clonotype originates from a person aged 35-79 years with oral cavity squamous cell carcinoma. The sequences come from PBMCs, collected before nivolumab (anti-PD-1) treatment. This sequence joins TRBV7-8 and TRBJ2-1; 7 nucleotides line up with TRBD2. Written as DNA, the CDR3 is TGTGCCAGCAGCTTAGTAGGAGGCGGGAGAACCTACAATGAGCAGTTCTTC. It encodes CASSLVGGGRTYNEQFF.